The 7 T cell receptor beta chains given below trace back to one sample, sequenced in a study of CD8+CD57+ T cells in acquired aplastic anemia. Using genomic DNA as the template, TCR beta VDJ and CDR3 profiling was carried out. Each CDR3 protein gets one entry after TCRdb re-called the reads with MiXCR. The data show approximately 170,000 distinct CDR3 sequences, approximately 60% seen once. The sequenced material came from sorted CD4+, CD8+, or CD8+CD57+ T cells (not recorded which) from PBMCs. Receptors were obtained from a human donor in good health.

The V call is TRBV15, the J call TRBJ2-5; no clear D. The germline V gene encodes CDR1 LNHNV and CDR2 YYDKDF (reference sequence). CDR3 length equals 14 residues. The ends were cut back, 0 bases at V and 2 bases at J, with 7 bases in the middle. In nucleotides, the CDR3 is TGTGCCACCAGCAGAGACAGCCCACAAGAGACCCAGTACTTC. Residues: CATSRDSPQETQYF. Looking up the rest from reference TRBV15 and TRBJ2-5 gives the full variable domain: DAMVIQNPRYQVTQFGKPVTLSCSQTLNHNVMYWYQQKSSQAPKLLFHYYDKDFNNEADTPDNFQSRRPNTSFCFLDIRSPGLGDTAMYLCATSRDSPQETQYFGPGTRLLVL.

The gene calls are TRBV6-1 and TRBJ2-1, with D perhaps TRBD2 (6 bases). The CDR3 has 15 residues. In germline, CDR1 is MNHNS, CDR2 SASEGT. Trimming took off 6 bases at V and 5 bases at J, with 17 bases between the two ends. CDR3: CASSHSREPHNEQFF. The DNA of the CDR3 is TGTGCCAGCAGCCACTCACGGGAGCCCCACAATGAGCAGTTCTTC.

Judged by abundance, this clonotype is medium-sized. The rearrangement joins TRBV5-1 to TRBJ1-1; 10 bases fit TRBD1. The V gene's germline CDR1 is SGHRS and CDR2 YFSETQ. V was pared by 5 bases and J by 0 bases, with 10 bases of the junction left unmatched. The CDR3 is 17 amino acids. The CDR3 DNA is TGCGCCAGCAGGGACGGGGACAGGGGAGGTATGAACACTGAAGCTTTCTTT. Its translation: CASRDGDRGGMNTEAFF.

This clonotype was seen only once. A read error may be the cause here, since a much bigger clone is one base away. The chain links TRBV4-1 to TRBJ2-1; D is ambiguous. V lost 0 bases to trimming and J lost 9 bases, with 18 bases between them. Germline V CDR1 and CDR2: MGHRA, YSYEKL. This CDR3 has 16 residues. The CDR3, as DNA: TGCGCCAGCAGCCAAGAGTTGAGTTTTATCGGTGGTGAGCAGTTCTTC. Encoded protein: CASSQELSFIGGEQFF.

The chain is built from TRBV5-6 and TRBJ1-5; TRBD1 agrees at 7 bases. The V gene's germline CDR1 is SGHDT and CDR2 YYEEEE. V lost 3 bases to trimming and J lost 6 bases; unmatched junction nucleotides: 3. The CDR3 length is 13 residues. The CDR3: CASSSAGGQPQHF. CDR3 bases: TGTGCCAGCAGCTCCGCAGGGGGTCAGCCCCAGCATTTT. The variable domain in full, completed from reference TRBV5-6 and TRBJ1-5, reads DAGVTQSPTHLIKTRGQQVTLRCSPKSGHDTVSWYQQALGQGPQFIFQYYEEEERQRGNFPDRFSGHQFPNYSSELNVNALLLGDSALYLCASSSAGGQPQHFGDGTRLSIL.

This clonotype was recorded many times. This chain uses TRBV6-5 with TRBJ1-1; the match to TRBD1 covers 11 bases. Germline loops: CDR1 MNHEY, CDR2 SVGAGI. V shed 2 bases, J shed 4 bases, and the junction held 0 bases outside the gene matches. There are 14 residues in the CDR3. This chain's CDR3 is CASSYGTGGTEAFF. The CDR3 DNA reads as TGTGCCAGCAGTTACGGGACAGGGGGCACTGAAGCTTTCTTT.

V usage is TRBV10-3 and J usage is TRBJ2-7, with 7 positions matching TRBD1. After removal of 2 bases from V and 6 bases from J, the junction contained 4 bases not matched to a gene. Germline V gene lookup returns CDR1 ENHRY and CDR2 SYGVKD. The CDR3 sequence is 13 residues long. The CDR3 is CAISENRGREQYF. CDR3 bases: TGTGCCATCAGTGAGAACAGGGGTCGCGAGCAGTACTTC.